This TCR beta chain was captured by sequencing in a study of Ad26.COV2.S vaccination and SARS-CoV-2 variants. Across the whole study: The study gave Ad26.COV2.S intramuscularly, once or twice 56 days apart.

Trimming removed 2 bases from V and 2 bases from J, with 4 bases in between. The CDR3 extends over 13 amino acids. As for treatment: approximately 18 received Ad26.COV2.S at low or high dose, single or two shots; five or six received placebo; per-sample allocation not given. Sampling was done on day 63 after the first vaccine or placebo injection. In Boston, an adult donor aged 18-55 years took part. Expression of Wuhan-strain SARS-CoV-2 spike came from the Ad26 vector that formed the vaccine. This clone was seen a handful of times. TCRdb's copy holds only in-frame clones and misses some; the assay was immunoSEQ multiplex PCR. The sample includes approximately 350,000 clones, 80% to 90% of them seen just once.

The receptor was derived from a person between 18 and 60 years old who received the Ad26.COV2.S COVID-19 vaccine or a placebo. The starting material was peripheral blood, obtained in a trial of Ad26.COV2.S vaccine versus placebo. The chain carries TRBV12-3 or TRBV12-4 and TRBJ2-1; D not resolved. This chain's CDR3 is CASSLFAYNEQFF. The CDR3 DNA sequence: TGTGCCAGCAGTTTATTTGCCTACAATGAGCAGTTCTTC.